The sample holds many counts of the clone carrying this TCR beta chain. The antigen remains unidentified. This record comes from a study of T cell repertoires in cytomegalovirus infection. Overall study context: Well-studied HLA-B-restricted epitopes and recently identified HLA-C-restricted epitopes of CMV were both used in the study. The public TCR beta signatures pointed to both CMV infection and matching HLA type. Findings and caveats of the study: Carriage of CMV together with the relevant HLA was identifiable through cumulative public TCR beta family frequency. Clonotypes of TCR beta that were HLA-C-restricted and CMV-specific dominated the ex vivo response.

From the reads, TCRdb called clonotypes with MiXCR, one entry per CDR3 protein. The data contain about 830,000 distinct CDR3 sequences, approximately 29% of them singletons. V dropped 5 bases and J dropped 3 bases, with 11 bases sitting between them. This CDR3 contains 13 residues. CDR1 and CDR2 (germline): SEHNR, FQNEAQ (reference sequence). The V gene is TRBV7-9, the J gene TRBJ2-7; no definite D call. This clonotype originated in a human donor in good health (CMV status not recorded). Some clones in this sample may be carry-over from other donors' samples. Sequencing used cultured CD8+ T cells from PBMCs, obtained from culture after CMV antigen stimulation. This CDR3 is CASSQDGYYEQYV. In nucleotides, the CDR3 is TGTGCCAGCAGCCAGGACGGTTACTACGAGCAGTACGTC.